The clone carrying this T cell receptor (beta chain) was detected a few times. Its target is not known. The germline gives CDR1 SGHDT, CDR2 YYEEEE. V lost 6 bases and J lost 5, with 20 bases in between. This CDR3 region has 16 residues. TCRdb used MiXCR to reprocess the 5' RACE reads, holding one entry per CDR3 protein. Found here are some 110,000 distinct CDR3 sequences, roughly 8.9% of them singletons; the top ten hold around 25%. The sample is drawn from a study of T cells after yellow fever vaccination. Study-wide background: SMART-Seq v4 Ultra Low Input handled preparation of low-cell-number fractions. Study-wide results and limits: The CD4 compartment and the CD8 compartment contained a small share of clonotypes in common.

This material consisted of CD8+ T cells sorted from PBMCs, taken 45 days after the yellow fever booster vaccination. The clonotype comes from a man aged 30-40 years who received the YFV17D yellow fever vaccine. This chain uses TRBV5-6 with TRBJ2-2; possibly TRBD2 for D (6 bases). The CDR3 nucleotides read TGTGCCAGCACCAGCATATCGGGCCGGGGGACCGGGGAGCTGTTTTTT. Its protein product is CASTSISGRGTGELFF. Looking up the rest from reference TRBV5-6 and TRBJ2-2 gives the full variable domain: DAGVTQSPTHLIKTRGQQVTLRCSPKSGHDTVSWYQQALGQGPQFIFQYYEEEERQRGNFPDRFSGHQFPNYSSELNVNALLLGDSALYLCASTSISGRGTGELFFGEGSRLTVL.